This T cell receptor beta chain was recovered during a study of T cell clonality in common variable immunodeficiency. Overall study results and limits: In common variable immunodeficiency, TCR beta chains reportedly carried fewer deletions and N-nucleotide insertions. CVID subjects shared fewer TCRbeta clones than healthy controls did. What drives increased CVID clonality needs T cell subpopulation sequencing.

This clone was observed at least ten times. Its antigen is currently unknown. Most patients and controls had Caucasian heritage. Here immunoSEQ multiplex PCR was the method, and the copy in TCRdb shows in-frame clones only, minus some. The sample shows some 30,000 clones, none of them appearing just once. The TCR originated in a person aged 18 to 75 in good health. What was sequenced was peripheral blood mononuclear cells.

CDR3 DNA (partial): TGTGCCAGCAGCGTAGGGCGGCTCACACCCTACAATGAG. Translated: CASSVGRLTPYNE. The entire CDR3 is CASSVGRLTPYNEQFF. The chain links TRBV9 to TRBJ2-1; D unresolved. Read data end 3 residues before the CDR3 end; the end is taken from the germline J gene. The CDR3 has 16 amino acids. With 0 bases removed from V and 2 bases from J, the gap between germline ends came to 12 bases. The germline V gene encodes CDR1 SGDLS and CDR2 YYNGEE.